Described below is a single T cell receptor (beta chain) sequence and its context. The data belong to a study of blood T cell repertoires in COVID-19. Study-wide context: The United States, Italy and Spain supplied acute and convalescent COVID-19 samples. The analysed material was cDNA or gDNA that came from T cells, B-cell-depleted T cells, or PBMCs.

How the authors handled the data: Using reference gene primer amplification, nucleated cell counts were estimated. Sequencing was performed with immunoSEQ multiplex PCR; in TCRdb, only in-frame clones are kept and a portion is missing. V and J calls and clone size are copied from that table; D and trimming were computed from the DNA. In the table there are under 300,000 clones, 65% to 90% of which are singletons. This CDR3 is 14 amino acids long. Germline V gene data show CDR1 as SGHRS and CDR2 as YFSETQ. V shed 6 bases, J shed 7 bases, and the junction held 10 bases outside the gene matches. This TCR was sampled from a woman in her forties who had recovered from COVID-19. This rearrangement joins TRBV5-1 to TRBJ1-2; TRBD1 matches at 9 bases. Sequenced material: peripheral blood. As DNA, the CDR3 is TGCGCCAGCACCGCGACAGGGGGGACACCTGGCTACACCTTC. Amino acids: CASTATGGTPGYTF.